These 20 T cell receptor beta chains were sequenced from one sample in a study of blood T cell repertoires in COVID-19. Measured with immunoSEQ multiplex PCR; TCRdb has only the in-frame clones, and not every one. The table lists just over 250,000 clones, around 89% of them singletons. The sequenced material came from peripheral blood. Every receptor here comes from a man aged 55 to 69 who had recovered from COVID-19.

The rearrangement uses TRBV27 and TRBJ2-2; 8 bases match TRBD1. This CDR3 region has 15 residues. The J segment lost 3 bases and the V segment lost 5 bases, leaving 5 bases of the junction unmatched. CDR1 and CDR2 (germline): MNHEY, SMNVEV (reference sequence). The DNA of the CDR3 is TGTGCCAGCAGTAAGCCAGGGGGCTACACCGGGGAGCTGTTTTTT. As protein: CASSKPGGYTGELFF.

J is TRBJ1-3 and V is TRBV5-1; 7 bases map to TRBD1. The germline gives CDR1 SGHRS, CDR2 YFSETQ. The CDR3 loop spans 14 amino acids. The junction had 2 bases not matched to a gene; V was cut back by 5 bases and J by 0 bases. The CDR3 sequence: CASSSGGSGNTIYF. The CDR3 DNA reads as TGCGCCAGCAGTTCAGGGGGCTCTGGAAACACCATATATTTT.

This clone was observed a handful of times. The chain is built from TRBV10-3 and TRBJ2-7, with D maybe TRBD2 (5 bases). The CDR3 totals 15 residues. Germline V lookup: CDR1 ENHRY, CDR2 SYGVKD. Between the trimmed V and J ends, which lost 3 bases and 8 bases, there was a span of 20 bases. In nucleotides, the CDR3 is TGTGCCATCAGTGACGCCCCCTCGGACTCCGCCCAGCAGTACTTC. It yields the protein CAISDAPSDSAQQYF.

This chain links TRBV27 with TRBJ1-5, with a possible D match to TRBD1 (5 bases). The V end lost 2 bases, the J end lost 2 bases, and 10 bases lay between the germline ends. CDR1 and CDR2 from the germline V gene are MNHEY and SMNVEV (reference sequence). The CDR3 has 15 amino acids. CDR3 sequence: CASSLMGRGNQPQHF. Here the CDR3 DNA reads TGTGCCAGCAGTTTAATGGGCAGGGGCAATCAGCCCCAGCATTTT.

V is TRBV20-1 and J is TRBJ1-1; 8 nucleotides line up with TRBD1. Germline CDR1 and CDR2: DFQATT and SNEGSKA (reference sequence). CDR3 size: 11 residues. V shed 5 bases and J 10 bases; nucleotides not matched to a gene: 6. The CDR3 reads CSAPRTGRAFF. As DNA, the CDR3 is TGCAGTGCTCCCCGGACAGGGCGAGCTTTCTTT.

V gene TRBV19 combines with J gene TRBJ2-3, with TRBD2 matching over 9 bases. The CDR3 consists of 16 residues. Trimming took 3 bases from V and 0 from J; bases not matched to a gene: 4. Germline CDR1 reads LNHDA; CDR2 reads SQIVND (reference sequence). The CDR3 DNA sequence: TGTGCCAGTAGTATCCGGGGACTAGCTAGCACAGATACGCAGTATTTT. This encodes CASSIRGLASTDTQYF. Full variable domain (remainder filled in from reference TRBV19 and TRBJ2-3): DGGITQSPKYLFRKEGQNVTLSCEQNLNHDAMYWYRQDPGQGLRLIYYSQIVNDFQKGDIAEGYSVSREKKESFPLTVTSAQKNPTAFYLCASSIRGLASTDTQYFGPGTRLTVL.

The chain has TRBV4-2 and TRBJ2-7; 8 nucleotides line up with TRBD1. Germline V gene lookup returns CDR1 LGHNA and CDR2 YNFKEQ. The CDR3 has 15 amino acids. The V gene end was trimmed by 4 bases and the J gene end by 4 bases; junction bases not matched to a gene: 9. CDR3 nucleotides: TGTGCCAGCAGCCGAACAGGGGGTGGTTTGTACGAGCAGTACTTC. It encodes CASSRTGGGLYEQYF.

The rearrangement uses TRBV18 and TRBJ1-1, with a weak D call TRBD1 (5 bases). Per germline, CDR1 KGHSH and CDR2 LQKENI. This CDR3 comprises 14 residues. Trimming took 0 bases from V and 3 from J, leaving 8 bases between them. As DNA, the CDR3 is TGTGCCAGCTCACCACCGAGCAGGGACACTGAAGCTTTCTTT. Translated: CASSPPSRDTEAFF.

The chain combines TRBV7-3 with TRBJ2-5; D perhaps matches TRBD2 (5 bases). The germline V gene has CDR1 SGHTA and CDR2 FQGTGA. The CDR3 sequence is 18 residues long. V dropped 4 bases and J dropped 5 bases, with 26 bases sitting between them. In DNA form, the CDR3 reads TGTGCCAGCAGCTCAGCTCCCTCGGCCGGGGTCGGACGGGAGACCCAGTACTTC. It is translated as CASSSAPSAGVGRETQYF.

The chain recombines TRBV7-8 with TRBJ1-5; tentative D call: TRBD1 (5 bases). Germline V gene lookup returns CDR1 SGHVS and CDR2 FQNEAQ. The CDR3 loop spans 15 amino acids. Trimming stripped 5 bases from V and 1 base from J, with 12 bases between. The DNA of the CDR3 is TGTGCCAGCAGCCATACAAGGGGAAGCAATCAGCCCCAGCATTTT. It encodes CASSHTRGSNQPQHF.

The chain carries TRBV30 and TRBJ1-4, with D maybe TRBD1 (6 bases). Germline loops: CDR1 GTSNPN, CDR2 SVGIG (reference sequence). The CDR3 contains 13 residues. The V end lost 8 bases, the J end lost 2 bases, and 12 bases lay between the germline ends. The CDR3 bases are TGTGCCGGAAAGGGGGTTACTAATGAAAAACTGTTTTTT. Amino acid sequence: CAGKGVTNEKLFF.

The chain combines TRBV6-5 with TRBJ1-4; weak D call: TRBD1 (6 bases). CDR1 and CDR2 from the germline V gene are MNHEY and SVGAGI. V dropped 6 bases and J dropped 8 bases, with 10 bases sitting between them. This CDR3 has 12 residues. The CDR3 coding sequence is TGTGCCAGCAGCCCCGGGACAGAAAAACTGTTTTTT. This gives the protein CASSPGTEKLFF.

Details on this clone: Different DNA sequences within this sample yield the same CDR3. This chain joins TRBV11-2 and TRBJ2-7; D remains unclear. Looked up from germline, CDR1 is SGHAT and CDR2 is FQNNGV. CDR3 length equals 12 residues. V dropped 5 bases and J dropped 0 bases, with 5 bases sitting between them. CDR3 sequence (DNA): TGTGCCAGCAGCCCCTCCTCCTACGAGCAGTACTTC. As protein: CASSPSSYEQYF.

This clone was observed a few times. The same CDR3 also results from other DNA sequences found in this sample. This chain uses TRBV7-9 with TRBJ2-1, with D possibly TRBD1 on 5 matching bases. The CDR3 has 15 residues. The V end lost 0 bases, the J end lost 4 bases, and 10 bases lay between the germline ends. In germline, CDR1 is SEHNR, CDR2 FQNEAQ (reference sequence). The chain's CDR3 is CASSLAGAQYNEQFF. The CDR3 DNA follows: TGTGCCAGCAGCTTAGCAGGGGCCCAATACAATGAGCAGTTCTTC.

The rearrangement uses TRBV5-6 and TRBJ2-7; 7 bases fit TRBD1. This CDR3 has 12 amino acids. Germline CDR1 SGHDT, CDR2 YYEEEE. Germline trimming cut 2 bases from V and 5 bases from J; bases unmatched to any gene: 1. The CDR3: CASSLQGHEQYF. CDR3 sequence (DNA): TGTGCCAGCAGCTTACAGGGGCACGAGCAGTACTTC. The entire variable domain, with the rest obtained from reference TRBV5-6 and TRBJ2-7, is as follows: DAGVTQSPTHLIKTRGQQVTLRCSPKSGHDTVSWYQQALGQGPQFIFQYYEEEERQRGNFPDRFSGHQFPNYSSELNVNALLLGDSALYLCASSLQGHEQYFGPGTRLTVT.

The chain uses TRBV9 and TRBJ2-1; D is possibly TRBD2 (7 bases). Germline V gene sequence: CDR1 SGDLS, CDR2 YYNGEE. The CDR3 spans 14 residues. The V and J ends lost 0 bases and 9 bases respectively, with 13 bases between them. The CDR3 is CASSVEAGEGEQFF. DNA for the CDR3: TGTGCCAGCAGCGTAGAGGCAGGGGAGGGTGAGCAGTTCTTC.

The chain uses TRBV5-1 and TRBJ1-4; D unclear. The CDR3 loop spans 16 amino acids. Germline lookup yields CDR1 SGHRS and CDR2 YFSETQ. Trimming shortened V by 4 bases and J by 3 bases, and 16 bases separated the two germline ends. The CDR3 loop reads CASSLHPGLPNEKLFF. In DNA form, the CDR3 reads TGCGCCAGCAGCCTCCACCCGGGTTTGCCTAATGAAAAACTGTTTTTT.

V is TRBV7-3 and J is TRBJ2-1, with a possible D match to TRBD2 (5 bases). The V end was cut by 3 bases, the J end by 1 base, with 10 bases between. Germline CDR1 reads SGHTA; CDR2 reads FQGTGA. This CDR3 region has 15 residues. CDR3 in amino acids: CASSLARTSYNEQFF. The CDR3 nucleotides read TGTGCCAGCAGCTTGGCCAGGACTTCCTACAATGAGCAGTTCTTC.

V gene TRBV3-1 (or the pseudogene TRBV3-2) combines with J gene TRBJ2-1; 7 positions match TRBD2. This CDR3 has 11 residues. Germline values: CDR1 LGHDT, CDR2 YNNKEL (reference sequence). The V gene end was trimmed by 3 bases and the J gene end by 13 bases; junction bases not matched to a gene: 3. As DNA, the CDR3 is TGTGCCAGCAGCCATGGGGACTATCAGTTCTTC. This translates into CASSHGDYQFF.

J is TRBJ2-2 and V is TRBV5-4; TRBD2 is a possible D gene (7 bases). Trimming pared 3 bases from V and 6 bases from J, leaving 21 bases between. CDR1 is SGHNT, CDR2 YYREEE, per germline (reference sequence). The CDR3 loop spans 17 amino acids. The CDR3 DNA reads TGTGCCAGCAGCTACACGTGGGGGGGGCGGCAGCCCGGGGAGCTGTTTTTT. Translation gives CASSYTWGGRQPGELFF.